This T cell receptor beta chain was documented in a study of blood T cell repertoires in COVID-19. On the study more broadly: T cells, B-cell-depleted T cells, or PBMCs supplied cDNA or gDNA.

V dropped 5 bases and J dropped 0 bases, with 6 bases sitting between them. Germline lookup yields CDR1 MNHEY and CDR2 SMNVEV (reference sequence). CDR3 length: 13 residues. Sequencing was performed with immunoSEQ multiplex PCR; in TCRdb, only in-frame clones are kept and a portion is missing. The sample includes around 280,000 clones, 75% to 90% of them seen just once. The sequence derives from a woman aged 25 to 45 who had recovered from COVID-19. The V call is TRBV27, the J call TRBJ2-3; D is unclear. The sample taken for sequencing was peripheral blood. In DNA, the CDR3 is TGTGCCAGCAGTCAGCGAAGCACAGATACGCAGTATTTT. Protein sequence: CASSQRSTDTQYF.